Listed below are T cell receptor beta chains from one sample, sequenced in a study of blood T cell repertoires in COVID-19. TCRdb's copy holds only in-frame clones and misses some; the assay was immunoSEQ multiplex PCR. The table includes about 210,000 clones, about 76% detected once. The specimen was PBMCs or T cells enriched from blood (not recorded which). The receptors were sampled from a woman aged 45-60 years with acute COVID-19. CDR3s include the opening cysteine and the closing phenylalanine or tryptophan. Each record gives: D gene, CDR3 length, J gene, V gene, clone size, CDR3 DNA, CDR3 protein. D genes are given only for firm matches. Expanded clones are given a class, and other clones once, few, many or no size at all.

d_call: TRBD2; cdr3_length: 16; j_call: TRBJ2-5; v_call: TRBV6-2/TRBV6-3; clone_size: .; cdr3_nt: TGTGCCAGCAGTTATAAAGCGGGAGAAACAGAAGAGACCCAGTACTTC; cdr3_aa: CASSYKAGETEETQYF
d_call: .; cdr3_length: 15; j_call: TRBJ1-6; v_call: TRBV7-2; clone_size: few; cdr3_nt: TGTGCCAGCAGCTTAGGAGCGCAGGGAAGATCACCCCTCCACTTT; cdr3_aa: CASSLGAQGRSPLHF
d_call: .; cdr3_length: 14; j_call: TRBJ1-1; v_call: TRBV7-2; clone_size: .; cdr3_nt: TGTGCCAGCAGCTTGGGAGGGTCGAACACTGAAGCTTTCTTT; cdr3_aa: CASSLGGSNTEAFF
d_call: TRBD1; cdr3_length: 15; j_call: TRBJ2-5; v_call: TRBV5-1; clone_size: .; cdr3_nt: TGCGCCAGCAGGGAACCGGGACAGGGGACGGAGACCCAGTACTTC; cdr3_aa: CASREPGQGTETQYF
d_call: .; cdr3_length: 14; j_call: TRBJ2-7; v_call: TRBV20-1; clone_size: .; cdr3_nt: TGCAGTGCGAGTACGATGGAGGGCTCCTACGAGCAGTACTTC; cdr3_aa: CSASTMEGSYEQYF
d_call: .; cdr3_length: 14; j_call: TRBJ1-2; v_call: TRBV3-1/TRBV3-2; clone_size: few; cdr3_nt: TGTGCCAGCAGCCAAGTGTCCGGGAACTATGGCTACACCTTC; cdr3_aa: CASSQVSGNYGYTF
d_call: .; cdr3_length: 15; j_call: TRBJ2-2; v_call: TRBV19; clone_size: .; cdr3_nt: TGTGCCAGTAGCCCCCCTTGGGGGCGGTCCGGGGAGCTGTTTTTT; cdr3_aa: CASSPPWGRSGELFF
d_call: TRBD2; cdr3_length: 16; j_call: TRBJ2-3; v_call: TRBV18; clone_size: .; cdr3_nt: TGTGCCAGCTCACCAAACGCAGCGGGAGGGTCAGATACGCAGTATTTT; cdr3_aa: CASSPNAAGGSDTQYF
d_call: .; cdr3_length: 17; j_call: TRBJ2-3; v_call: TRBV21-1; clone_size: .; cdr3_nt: TGTGCCAGCAGCAAAGGTAGCGGCCCTTCGACCACAGATACGCAGTATTTT; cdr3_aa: CASSKGSGPSTTDTQYF
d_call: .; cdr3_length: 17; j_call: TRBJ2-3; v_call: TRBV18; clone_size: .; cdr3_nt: TGTGCCAGCTCACCACCGAACGGGAGAGGGCACACAGATACGCAGTATTTT; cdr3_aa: CASSPPNGRGHTDTQYF
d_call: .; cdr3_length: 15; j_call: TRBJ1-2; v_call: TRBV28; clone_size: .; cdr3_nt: TGTGCCAGCAGTACGAGCGGGATCTACAACTATGGCTACACCTTC; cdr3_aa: CASSTSGIYNYGYTF
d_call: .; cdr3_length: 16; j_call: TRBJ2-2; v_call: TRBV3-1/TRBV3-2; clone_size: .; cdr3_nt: TGTGCCAGCAGCCAAGAGGCAGGCTTGAGCACCGGGGAGCTGTTTTTT; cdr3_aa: CASSQEAGLSTGELFF
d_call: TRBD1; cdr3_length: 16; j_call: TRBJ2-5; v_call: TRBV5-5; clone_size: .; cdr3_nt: TGTGCCAGCAGCTTGGGGGTGACAGGGCCTCAAGAGACCCAGTACTTC; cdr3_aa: CASSLGVTGPQETQYF
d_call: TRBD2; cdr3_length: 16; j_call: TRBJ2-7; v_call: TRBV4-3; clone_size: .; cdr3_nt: TGCGCCAGCAGCCACCAAACTAGCGGGGGCTCCTACGAGCAGTACTTC; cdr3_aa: CASSHQTSGGSYEQYF
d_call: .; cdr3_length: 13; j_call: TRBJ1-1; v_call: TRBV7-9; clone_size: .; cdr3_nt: TGTGCCAGCAGCTTCGAGGGGGTCGCTGAAGCTTTCTTT; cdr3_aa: CASSFEGVAEAFF
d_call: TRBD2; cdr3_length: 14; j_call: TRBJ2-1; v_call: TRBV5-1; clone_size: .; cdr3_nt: TGCGCCAGCGGTAGCGGGGGGGGGTACAATGAGCAGTTCTTC; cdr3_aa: CASGSGGGYNEQFF
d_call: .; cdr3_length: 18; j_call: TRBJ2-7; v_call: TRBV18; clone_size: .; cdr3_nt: TGTGCCAGCTCACCAGTTGGCCGCGACTACCCTCTCCCCTACGAGCAGTACTTC; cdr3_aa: CASSPVGRDYPLPYEQYF
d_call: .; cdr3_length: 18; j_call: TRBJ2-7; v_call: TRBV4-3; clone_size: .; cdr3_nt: TGCGCCAGCAGCCAAGCACTGTTGACAGCCCGGACCTCCTACGAGCAGTACTTC; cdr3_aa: CASSQALLTARTSYEQYF
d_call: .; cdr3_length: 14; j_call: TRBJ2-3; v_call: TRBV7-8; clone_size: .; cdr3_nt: TGTGCCAGCAGCTTATTTGAGAGGCCAGATACGCAGTATTTT; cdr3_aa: CASSLFERPDTQYF
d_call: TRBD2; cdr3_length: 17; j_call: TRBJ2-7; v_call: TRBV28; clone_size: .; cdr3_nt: TGTGCCACCATGAGAAGACTAGCGGGCCCGACATTTTCCGAGCAGTACTTC; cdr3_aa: CATMRRLAGPTFSEQYF
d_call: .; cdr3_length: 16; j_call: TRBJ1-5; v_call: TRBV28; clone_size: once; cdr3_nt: TGTGCCAGCAGTTTAGTGTTAGGGGAAAGCAATCAGCCCCAGCATTTT; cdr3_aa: CASSLVLGESNQPQHF
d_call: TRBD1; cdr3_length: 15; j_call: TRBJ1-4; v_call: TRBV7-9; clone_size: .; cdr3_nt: TGTGCCAGCAGCCTCGGACAGGGGTTTAATGAAAAACTGTTTTTT; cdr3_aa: CASSLGQGFNEKLFF
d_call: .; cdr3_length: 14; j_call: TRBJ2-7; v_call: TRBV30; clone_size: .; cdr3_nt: TGTGCCTGGAGTGCTGGGGACACCGCTTTAGAGCAGTACTTC; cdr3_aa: CAWSAGDTALEQYF
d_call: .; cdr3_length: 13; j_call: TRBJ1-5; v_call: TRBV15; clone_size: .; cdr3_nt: TGTGCCACCTCTCCACTTAGCAATCAGCCCCAGCATTTT; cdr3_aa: CATSPLSNQPQHF
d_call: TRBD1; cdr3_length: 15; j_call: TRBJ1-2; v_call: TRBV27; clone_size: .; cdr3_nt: TGTGCCACCAGAGGACAGGTATCTTATAACTATGGCTACACCTTC; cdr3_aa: CATRGQVSYNYGYTF
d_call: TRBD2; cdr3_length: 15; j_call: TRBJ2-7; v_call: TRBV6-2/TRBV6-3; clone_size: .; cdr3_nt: TGTGCCAGCAGTTACGGTTTTGCGGGGGCCTACGAGCAGTACTTC; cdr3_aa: CASSYGFAGAYEQYF
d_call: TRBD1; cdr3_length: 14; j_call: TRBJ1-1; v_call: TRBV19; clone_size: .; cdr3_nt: TGTGCCAGTAGTTGGGACAGGTTGAACACTGAAGCTTTCTTT; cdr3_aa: CASSWDRLNTEAFF
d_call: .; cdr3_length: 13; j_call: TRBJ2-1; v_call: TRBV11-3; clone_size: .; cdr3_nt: TGTGCCAGCAGCTTAGATCGCGGGGATGAGCAGTTCTTC; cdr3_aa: CASSLDRGDEQFF
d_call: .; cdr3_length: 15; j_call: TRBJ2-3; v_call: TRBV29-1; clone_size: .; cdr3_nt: TGCAGCGTGGGGGGACAGTCTTCTAGCACAGATACGCAGTATTTT; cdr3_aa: CSVGGQSSSTDTQYF
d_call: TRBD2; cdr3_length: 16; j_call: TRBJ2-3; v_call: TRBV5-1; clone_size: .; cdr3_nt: TGCGCCAGCAGCTTGGCCCTTACTAGCGGCTCAGATACGCAGTATTTT; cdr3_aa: CASSLALTSGSDTQYF
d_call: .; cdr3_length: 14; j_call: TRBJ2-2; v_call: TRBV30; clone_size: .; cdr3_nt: TGTGCCTGGAGTCCAGGGATCCACACCGGGGAGCTGTTTTTT; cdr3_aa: CAWSPGIHTGELFF